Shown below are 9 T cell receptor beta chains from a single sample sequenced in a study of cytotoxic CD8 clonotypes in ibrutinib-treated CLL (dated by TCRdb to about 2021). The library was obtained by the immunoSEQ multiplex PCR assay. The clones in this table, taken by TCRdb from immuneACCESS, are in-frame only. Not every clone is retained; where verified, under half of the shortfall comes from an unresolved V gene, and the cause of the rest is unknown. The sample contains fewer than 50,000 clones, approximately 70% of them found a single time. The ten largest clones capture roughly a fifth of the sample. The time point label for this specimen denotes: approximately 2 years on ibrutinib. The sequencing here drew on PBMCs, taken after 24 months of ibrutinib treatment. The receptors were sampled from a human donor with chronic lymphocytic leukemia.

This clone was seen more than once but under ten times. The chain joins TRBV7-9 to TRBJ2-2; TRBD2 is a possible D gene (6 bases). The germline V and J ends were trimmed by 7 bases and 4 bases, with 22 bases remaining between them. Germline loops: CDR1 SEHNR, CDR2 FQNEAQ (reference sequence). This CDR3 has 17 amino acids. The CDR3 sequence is CASISWGVQFLTGELFF. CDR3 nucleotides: TGTGCCAGCATTTCGTGGGGGGTGCAGTTCCTCACCGGGGAGCTGTTTTTT.

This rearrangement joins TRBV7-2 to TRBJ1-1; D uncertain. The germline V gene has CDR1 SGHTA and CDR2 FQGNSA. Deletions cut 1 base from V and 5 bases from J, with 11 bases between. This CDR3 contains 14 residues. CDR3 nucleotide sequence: TGTGCCAGCAGCTTAGATGGGATCGCAACTGAAGCTTTCTTT. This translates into CASSLDGIATEAFF.

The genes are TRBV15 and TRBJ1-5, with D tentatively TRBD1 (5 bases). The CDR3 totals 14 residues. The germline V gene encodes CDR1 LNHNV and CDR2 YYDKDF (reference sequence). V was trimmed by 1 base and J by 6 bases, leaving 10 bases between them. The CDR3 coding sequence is TGTGCCACCAGCAGAGCTGGGGGTCCTCAGCCCCAGCATTTT. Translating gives CATSRAGGPQPQHF.

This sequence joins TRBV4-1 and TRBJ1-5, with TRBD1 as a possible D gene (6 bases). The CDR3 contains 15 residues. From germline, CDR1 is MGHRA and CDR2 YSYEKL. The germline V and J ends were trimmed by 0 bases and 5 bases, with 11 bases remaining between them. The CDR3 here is CASSQEGAVDQPQHF. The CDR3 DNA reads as TGCGCCAGCAGCCAAGAGGGGGCAGTGGATCAGCCCCAGCATTTT.

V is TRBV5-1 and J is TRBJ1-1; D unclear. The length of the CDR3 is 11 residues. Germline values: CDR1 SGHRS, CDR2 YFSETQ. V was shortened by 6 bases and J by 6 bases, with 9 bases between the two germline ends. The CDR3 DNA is TGCGCCAGCATAAGTGGTTCTGAAGCTTTCTTT. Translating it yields CASISGSEAFF.

The CDR3 nucleotides are TGTGCCACCAGCAGACCGGACAGCACCTACGAGCAGTACTTC. It yields the protein CATSRPDSTYEQYF. The chain uses TRBV15 and TRBJ2-7, with D maybe TRBD1 (6 bases). Trimming removed 2 bases from V and 2 bases from J, with 10 bases in between. CDR1 is LNHNV, CDR2 YYDKDF, per germline (reference sequence). The CDR3 sequence is 14 residues long.

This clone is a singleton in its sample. The CDR3 protein is CASSPVGQPNTGELFF. CDR3 nucleotides: TGTGCCAGCTCACCGGTGGGACAGCCGAACACCGGGGAGCTGTTTTTT. The V gene is TRBV18, the J gene TRBJ2-2, with TRBD1 identical over 7 bases. Germline CDR1 and CDR2: KGHSH and LQKENI. CDR3 length equals 16 residues. J was trimmed by 0 bases and V by 3 bases; bases with no gene match: 4.

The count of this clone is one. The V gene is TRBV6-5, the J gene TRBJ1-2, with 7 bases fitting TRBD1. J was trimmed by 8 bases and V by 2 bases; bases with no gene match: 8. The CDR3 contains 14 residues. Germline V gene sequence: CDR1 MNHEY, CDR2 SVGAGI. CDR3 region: CASSYRQGTGGYTF. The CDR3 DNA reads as TGTGCCAGCAGTTACCGACAGGGTACGGGGGGCTACACCTTC.

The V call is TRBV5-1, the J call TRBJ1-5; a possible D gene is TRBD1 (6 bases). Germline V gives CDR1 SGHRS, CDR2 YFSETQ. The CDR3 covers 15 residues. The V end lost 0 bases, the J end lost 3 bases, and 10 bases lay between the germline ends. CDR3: CASSLAGDANQPQHF. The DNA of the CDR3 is TGCGCCAGCAGCTTGGCAGGGGATGCCAATCAGCCCCAGCATTTT.